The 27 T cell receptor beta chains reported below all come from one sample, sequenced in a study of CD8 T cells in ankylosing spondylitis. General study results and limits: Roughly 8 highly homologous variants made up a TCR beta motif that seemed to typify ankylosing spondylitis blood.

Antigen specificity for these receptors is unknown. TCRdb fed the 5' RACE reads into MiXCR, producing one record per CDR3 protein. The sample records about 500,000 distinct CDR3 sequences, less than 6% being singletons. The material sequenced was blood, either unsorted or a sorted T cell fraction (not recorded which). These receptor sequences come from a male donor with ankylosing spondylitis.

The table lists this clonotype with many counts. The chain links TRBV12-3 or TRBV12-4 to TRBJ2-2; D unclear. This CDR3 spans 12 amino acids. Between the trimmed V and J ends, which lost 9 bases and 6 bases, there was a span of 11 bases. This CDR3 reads CASSLWPGELFF. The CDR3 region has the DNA TGTGCCAGTTCCCTTTGGCCCGGGGAGCTGTTTTTT.

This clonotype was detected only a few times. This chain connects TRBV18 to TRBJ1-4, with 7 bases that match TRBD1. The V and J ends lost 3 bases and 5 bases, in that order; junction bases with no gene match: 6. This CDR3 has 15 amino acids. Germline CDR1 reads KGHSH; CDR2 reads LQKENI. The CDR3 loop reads CASSPPGQQNEKLFF. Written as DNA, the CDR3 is TGTGCCAGCTCACCTCCGGGACAGCAAAATGAAAAACTGTTTTTT.

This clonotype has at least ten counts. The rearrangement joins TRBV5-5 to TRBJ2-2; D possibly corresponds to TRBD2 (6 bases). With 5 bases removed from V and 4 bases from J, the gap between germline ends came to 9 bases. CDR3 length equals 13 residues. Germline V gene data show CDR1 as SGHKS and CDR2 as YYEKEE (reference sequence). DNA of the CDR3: TGTGCCAGCAGGTGGGGGGTCACCGGGGAGCTGTTTTTT. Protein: CASRWGVTGELFF.

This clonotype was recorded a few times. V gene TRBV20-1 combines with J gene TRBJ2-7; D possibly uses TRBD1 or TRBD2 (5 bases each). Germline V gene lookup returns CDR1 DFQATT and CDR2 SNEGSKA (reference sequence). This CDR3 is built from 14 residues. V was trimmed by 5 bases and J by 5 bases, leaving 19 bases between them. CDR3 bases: TGCAGTGCTCCCCCATCGGGGCAAGCCCACGAGCAGTACTTC. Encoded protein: CSAPPSGQAHEQYF.

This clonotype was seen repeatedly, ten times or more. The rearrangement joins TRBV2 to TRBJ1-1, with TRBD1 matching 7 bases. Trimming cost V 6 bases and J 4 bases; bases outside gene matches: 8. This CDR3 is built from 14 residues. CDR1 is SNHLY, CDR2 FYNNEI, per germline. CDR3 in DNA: TGTGCCAGCAGATTGACAGGGATGATCACTGAAGCTTTCTTT. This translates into CASRLTGMITEAFF.

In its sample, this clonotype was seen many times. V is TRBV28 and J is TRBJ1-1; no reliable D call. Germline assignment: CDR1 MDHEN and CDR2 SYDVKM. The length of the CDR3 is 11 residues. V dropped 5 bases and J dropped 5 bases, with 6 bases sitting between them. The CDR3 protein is CASSRVTEAFF. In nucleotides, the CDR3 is TGTGCCAGCAGTCGGGTGACTGAAGCTTTCTTT.

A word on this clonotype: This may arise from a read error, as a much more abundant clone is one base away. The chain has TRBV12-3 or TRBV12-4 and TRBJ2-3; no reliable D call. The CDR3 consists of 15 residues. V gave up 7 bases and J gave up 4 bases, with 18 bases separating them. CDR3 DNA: TGTGCCAGCACCATTCTGGCTCTCCGAGCAGATACGCAGTATTTT. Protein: CASTILALRADTQYF.

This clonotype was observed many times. CDR3 region: CASKAGAGNQPQHF. CDR3 DNA sequence: TGTGCCAGCAAGGCAGGGGCAGGGAATCAGCCCCAGCATTTT. This rearrangement joins TRBV6-1 to TRBJ1-5, with D tentatively TRBD1 (6 bases). The length of the CDR3 is 14 residues. The V end was cut by 7 bases, the J end by 4 bases, with 14 bases between. Germline lookup yields CDR1 MNHNS and CDR2 SASEGT.

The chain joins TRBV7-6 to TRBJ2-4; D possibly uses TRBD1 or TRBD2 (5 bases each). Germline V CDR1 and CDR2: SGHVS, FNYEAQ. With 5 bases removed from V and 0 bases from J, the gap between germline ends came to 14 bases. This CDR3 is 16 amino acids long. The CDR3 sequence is CASSPPGGGAKNIQYF. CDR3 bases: TGTGCCAGCAGCCCCCCCGGTGGGGGAGCCAAAAACATTCAGTACTTC.

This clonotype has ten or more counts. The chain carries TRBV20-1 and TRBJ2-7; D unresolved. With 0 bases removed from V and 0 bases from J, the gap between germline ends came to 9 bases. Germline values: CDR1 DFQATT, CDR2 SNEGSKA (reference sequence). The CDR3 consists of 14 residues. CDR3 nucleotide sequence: TGCAGTGCTAGAGACCGGAGAACCTCCTACGAGCAGTACTTC. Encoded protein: CSARDRRTSYEQYF.

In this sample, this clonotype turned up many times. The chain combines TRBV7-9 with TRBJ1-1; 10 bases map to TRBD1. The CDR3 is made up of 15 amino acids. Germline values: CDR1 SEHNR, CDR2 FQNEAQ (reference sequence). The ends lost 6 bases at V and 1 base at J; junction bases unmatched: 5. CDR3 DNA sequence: TGTGCCAGCAGACCAGGGACAGGGGAGAACACTGAAGCTTTCTTT. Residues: CASRPGTGENTEAFF.

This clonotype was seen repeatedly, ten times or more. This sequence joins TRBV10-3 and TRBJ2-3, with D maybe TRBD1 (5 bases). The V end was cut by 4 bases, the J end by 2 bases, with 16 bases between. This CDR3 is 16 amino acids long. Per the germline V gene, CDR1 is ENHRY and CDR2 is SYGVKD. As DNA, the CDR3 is TGTGCCATCAGTGGCCGGGCAGGGATCAACACAGATACGCAGTATTTT. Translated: CAISGRAGINTDTQYF.

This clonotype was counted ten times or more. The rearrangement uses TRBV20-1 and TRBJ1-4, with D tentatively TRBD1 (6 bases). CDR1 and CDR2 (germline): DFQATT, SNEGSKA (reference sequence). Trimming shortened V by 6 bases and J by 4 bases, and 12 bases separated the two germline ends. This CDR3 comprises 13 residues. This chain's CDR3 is CSAPRGFNEKLFF. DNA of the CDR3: TGCAGTGCACCTAGGGGGTTTAATGAAAAACTGTTTTTT.

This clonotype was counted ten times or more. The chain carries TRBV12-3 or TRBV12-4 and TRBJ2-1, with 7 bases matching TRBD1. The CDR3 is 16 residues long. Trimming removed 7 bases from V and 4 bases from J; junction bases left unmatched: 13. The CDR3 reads CASTRRGTEIYNEQFF. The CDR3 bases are TGTGCCAGCACCCGTAGGGGGACAGAAATATACAATGAGCAGTTCTTC.

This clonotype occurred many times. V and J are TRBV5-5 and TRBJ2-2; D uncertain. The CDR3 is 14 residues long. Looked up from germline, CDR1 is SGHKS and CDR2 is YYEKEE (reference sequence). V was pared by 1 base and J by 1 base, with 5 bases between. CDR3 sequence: CASSLYGNTGELFF. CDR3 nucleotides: TGTGCCAGCAGCTTGTACGGGAACACCGGGGAGCTGTTTTTT. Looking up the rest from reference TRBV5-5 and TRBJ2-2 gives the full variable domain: DAGVTQSPTHLIKTRGQQVTLRCSPISGHKSVSWYQQVLGQGPQFIFQYYEKEERGRGNFPDRFSARQFPNYSSELNVNALLLGDSALYLCASSLYGNTGELFFGEGSRLTVL.

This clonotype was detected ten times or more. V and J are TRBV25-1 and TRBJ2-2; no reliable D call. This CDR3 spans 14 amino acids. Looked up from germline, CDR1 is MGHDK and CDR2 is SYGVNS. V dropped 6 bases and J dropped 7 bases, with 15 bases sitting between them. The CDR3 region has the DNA TGTGCCAGCAGCACTCCGAGTGGGGTCGGGGAGCTGTTTTTT. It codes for CASSTPSGVGELFF.

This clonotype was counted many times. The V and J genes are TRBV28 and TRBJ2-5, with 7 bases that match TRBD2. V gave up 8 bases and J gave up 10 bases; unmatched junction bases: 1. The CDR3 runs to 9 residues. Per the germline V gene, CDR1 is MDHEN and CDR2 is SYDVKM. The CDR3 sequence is CASGGDQYF. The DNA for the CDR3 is TGTGCCAGCGGGGGGGACCAGTACTTC.

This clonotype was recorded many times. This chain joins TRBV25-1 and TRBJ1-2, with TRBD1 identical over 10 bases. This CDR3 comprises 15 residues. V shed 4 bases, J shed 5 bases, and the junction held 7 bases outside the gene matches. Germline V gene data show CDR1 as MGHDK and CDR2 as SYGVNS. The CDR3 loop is CASSGQGATRYGYTF. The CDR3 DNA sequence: TGTGCCAGCAGTGGACAGGGGGCAACTAGGTATGGCTACACCTTC.

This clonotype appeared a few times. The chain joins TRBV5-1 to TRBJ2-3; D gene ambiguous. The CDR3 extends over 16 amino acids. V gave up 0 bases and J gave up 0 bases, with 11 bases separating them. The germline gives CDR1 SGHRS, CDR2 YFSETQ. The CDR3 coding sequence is TGCGCCAGCAGCTTGGCTCCTGGGCACAGCACAGATACGCAGTATTTT. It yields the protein CASSLAPGHSTDTQYF.

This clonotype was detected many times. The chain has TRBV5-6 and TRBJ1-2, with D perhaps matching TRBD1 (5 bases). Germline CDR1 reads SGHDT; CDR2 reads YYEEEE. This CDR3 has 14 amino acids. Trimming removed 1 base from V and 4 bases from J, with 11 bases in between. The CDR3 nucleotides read TGTGCCAGCAGCTTGAGGGGTTTTGCCTATGGCTACACCTTC. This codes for CASSLRGFAYGYTF.

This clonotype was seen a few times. The CDR3 DNA reads as TGTGCCAGCAGCCAAAGGAGGGATCTAGCGGGAAACTACAATGAGCAGTTCTTC. Its protein product is CASSQRRDLAGNYNEQFF. The chain recombines TRBV4-2 with TRBJ2-1; 9 bases line up with TRBD2. Germline loops: CDR1 LGHNA, CDR2 YNFKEQ. The CDR3 consists of 18 residues. With 2 bases clipped from V and 3 bases from J, the junction kept 11 bases outside the gene matches.

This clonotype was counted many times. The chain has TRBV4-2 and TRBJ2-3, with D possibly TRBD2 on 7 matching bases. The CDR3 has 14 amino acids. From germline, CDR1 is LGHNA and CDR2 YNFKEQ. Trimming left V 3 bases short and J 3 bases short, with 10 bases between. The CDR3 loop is CASSQGGPTDTQYF. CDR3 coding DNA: TGTGCCAGCAGCCAGGGGGGGCCTACAGATACGCAGTATTTT.

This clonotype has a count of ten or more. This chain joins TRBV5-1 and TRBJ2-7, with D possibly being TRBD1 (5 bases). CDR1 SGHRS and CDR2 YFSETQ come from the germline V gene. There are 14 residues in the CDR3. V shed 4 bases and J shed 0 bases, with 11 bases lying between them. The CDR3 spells CASSDIDSSYEQYF. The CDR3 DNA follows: TGCGCCAGCAGCGATATAGACAGCTCCTACGAGCAGTACTTC. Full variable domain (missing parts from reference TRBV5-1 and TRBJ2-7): KAGVTQTPRYLIKTRGQQVTLSCSPISGHRSVSWYQQTPGQGLQFLFEYFSETQRNKGNFPGRFSGRQFSNSRSEMNVSTLELGDSALYLCASSDIDSSYEQYFGPGTRLTVT.

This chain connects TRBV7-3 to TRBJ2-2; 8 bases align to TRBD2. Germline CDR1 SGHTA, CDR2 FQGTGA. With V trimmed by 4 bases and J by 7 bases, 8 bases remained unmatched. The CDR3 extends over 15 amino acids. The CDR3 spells CASSSPGGVGGELFF. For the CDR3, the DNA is TGTGCCAGCAGCTCCCCCGGGGGGGTTGGCGGGGAGCTGTTTTTT.

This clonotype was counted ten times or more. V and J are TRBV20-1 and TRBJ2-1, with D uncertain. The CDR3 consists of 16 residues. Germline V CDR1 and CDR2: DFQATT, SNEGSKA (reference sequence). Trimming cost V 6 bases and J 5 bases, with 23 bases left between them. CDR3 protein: CSATVAGPKNNNEQFF. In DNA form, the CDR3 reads TGCAGTGCCACGGTAGCCGGACCCAAGAACAACAATGAGCAGTTCTTC.

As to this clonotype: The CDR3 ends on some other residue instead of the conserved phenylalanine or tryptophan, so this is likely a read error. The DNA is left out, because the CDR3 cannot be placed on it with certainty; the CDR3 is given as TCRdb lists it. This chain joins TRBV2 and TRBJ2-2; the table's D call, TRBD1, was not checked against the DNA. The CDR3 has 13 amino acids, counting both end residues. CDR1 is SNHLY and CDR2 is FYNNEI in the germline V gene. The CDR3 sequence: CASKSTGRIGVFL.

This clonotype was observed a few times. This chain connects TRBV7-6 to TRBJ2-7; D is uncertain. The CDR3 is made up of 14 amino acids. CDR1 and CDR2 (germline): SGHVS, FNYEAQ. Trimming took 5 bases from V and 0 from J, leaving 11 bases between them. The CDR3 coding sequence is TGTGCCAGCAGCCGGACCCAGAGCTCCTACGAGCAGTACTTC. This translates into CASSRTQSSYEQYF. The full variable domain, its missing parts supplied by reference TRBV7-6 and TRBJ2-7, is GAGVSQSPRYKVTKRGQDVALRCDPISGHVSLYWYRQALGQGPEFLTYFNYEAQQDKSGLPNDRFSAERPEGSISTLTIQRTEQRDSAMYRCASSRTQSSYEQYFGPGTRLTVT.